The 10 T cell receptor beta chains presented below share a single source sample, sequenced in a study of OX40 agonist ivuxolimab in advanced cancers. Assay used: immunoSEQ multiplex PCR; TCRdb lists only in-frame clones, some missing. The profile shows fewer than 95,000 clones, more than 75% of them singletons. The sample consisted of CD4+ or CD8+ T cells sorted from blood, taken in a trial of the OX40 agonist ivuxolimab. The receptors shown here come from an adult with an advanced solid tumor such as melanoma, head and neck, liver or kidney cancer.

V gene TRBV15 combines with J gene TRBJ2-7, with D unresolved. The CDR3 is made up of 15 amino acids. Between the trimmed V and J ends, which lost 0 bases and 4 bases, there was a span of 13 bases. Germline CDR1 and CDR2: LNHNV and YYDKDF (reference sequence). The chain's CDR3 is CATSRDFNSEYEQYF. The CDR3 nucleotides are TGTGCCACCAGCAGAGATTTTAACAGCGAGTACGAGCAGTACTTC.

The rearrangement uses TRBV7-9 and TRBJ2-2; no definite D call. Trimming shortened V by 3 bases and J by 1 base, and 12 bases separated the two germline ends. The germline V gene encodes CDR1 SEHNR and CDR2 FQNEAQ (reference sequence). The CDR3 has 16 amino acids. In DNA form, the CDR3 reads TGTGCCAGCAGCTTGGCCGGTACGGAGAACACCGGGGAGCTGTTTTTT. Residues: CASSLAGTENTGELFF.

Here the CDR3 reads CASSQTAGTGVWEQFF. CDR3 in DNA: TGTGCCAGCAGTCAAACCGCCGGGACAGGGGTATGGGAGCAGTTCTTC. The rearrangement joins TRBV28 to TRBJ2-1; 10 bases line up with TRBD1. V lost 5 bases to trimming and J lost 10 bases; unmatched junction nucleotides: 14. The germline V gene encodes CDR1 MDHEN and CDR2 SYDVKM. The CDR3 is 16 residues long.

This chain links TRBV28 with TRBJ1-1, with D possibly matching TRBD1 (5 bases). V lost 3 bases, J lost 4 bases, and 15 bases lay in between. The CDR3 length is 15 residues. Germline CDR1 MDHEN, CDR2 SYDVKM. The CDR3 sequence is CASSFRGDLGTEAFF. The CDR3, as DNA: TGTGCCAGCAGTTTCCGGGGGGATTTAGGCACTGAAGCTTTCTTT.

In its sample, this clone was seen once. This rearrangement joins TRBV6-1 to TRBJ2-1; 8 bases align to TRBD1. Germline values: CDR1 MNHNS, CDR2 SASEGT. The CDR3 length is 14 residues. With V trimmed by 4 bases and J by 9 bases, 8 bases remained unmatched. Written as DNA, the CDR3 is TGTGCCAGCAGTGGACGACGACAGGGGAGTGAGCAGTTCTTC. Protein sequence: CASSGRRQGSEQFF.

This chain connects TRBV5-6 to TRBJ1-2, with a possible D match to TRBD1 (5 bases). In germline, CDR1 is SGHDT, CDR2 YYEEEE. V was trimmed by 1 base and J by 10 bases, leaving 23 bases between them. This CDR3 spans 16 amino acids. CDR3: CASSLFLIGDSIDYTF. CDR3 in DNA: TGTGCCAGCAGCTTGTTCTTAATTGGGGACTCCATCGACTACACCTTC. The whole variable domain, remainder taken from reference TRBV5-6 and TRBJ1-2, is DAGVTQSPTHLIKTRGQQVTLRCSPKSGHDTVSWYQQALGQGPQFIFQYYEEEERQRGNFPDRFSGHQFPNYSSELNVNALLLGDSALYLCASSLFLIGDSIDYTFGSGTRLTVV.

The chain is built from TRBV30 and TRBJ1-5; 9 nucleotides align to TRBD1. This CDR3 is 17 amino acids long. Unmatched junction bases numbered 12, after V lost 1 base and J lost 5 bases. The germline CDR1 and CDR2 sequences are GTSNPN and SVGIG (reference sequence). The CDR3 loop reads CAWSGSGGQGLYQPQHF. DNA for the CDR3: TGTGCCTGGAGTGGGTCCGGGGGACAGGGACTTTATCAGCCCCAGCATTTT.

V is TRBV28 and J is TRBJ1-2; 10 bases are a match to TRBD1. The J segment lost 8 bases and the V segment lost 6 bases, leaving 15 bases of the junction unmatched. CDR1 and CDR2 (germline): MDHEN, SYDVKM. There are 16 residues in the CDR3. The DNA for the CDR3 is TGTGCCAGCAGCGACACGCCGGGACAGGGGATGAGAGGCTACACCTTC. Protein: CASSDTPGQGMRGYTF.

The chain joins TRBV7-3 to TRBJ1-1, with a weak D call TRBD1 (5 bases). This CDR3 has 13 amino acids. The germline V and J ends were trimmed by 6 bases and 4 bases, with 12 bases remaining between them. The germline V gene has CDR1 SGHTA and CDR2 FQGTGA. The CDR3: CASSAGGVTEAFF. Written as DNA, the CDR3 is TGTGCCAGCAGTGCAGGAGGGGTCACTGAAGCTTTCTTT.

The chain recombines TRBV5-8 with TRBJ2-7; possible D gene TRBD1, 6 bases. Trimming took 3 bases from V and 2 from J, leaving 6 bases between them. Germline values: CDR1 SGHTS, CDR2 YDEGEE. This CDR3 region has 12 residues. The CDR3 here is CASSWTAYEQYF. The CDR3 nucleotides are TGTGCCAGCAGCTGGACAGCCTACGAGCAGTACTTC.